The 22 T cell receptor gamma chains presented below share a single source sample, sequenced in a study of intestinal T cells in coeliac disease. Using roughly 200 ng of biopsy DNA, TRG was amplified with LymphoTrack primers. TCRdb reran clone calling via CATT on the multiplex PCR reads. The sample lists about 350 gamma-chain clones; 52% were seen once. Each case's genomic DNA was extracted from ten roughly 5.1-µm formalin-fixed paraffin-embedded scrolls. The sample comprised a duodenal biopsy. Receptors originate from a human donor with celiac disease.

V gene TRGV10 combines with J gene TRGJ1 or TRGJ2. TRGV10 is identified as an open reading frame with a role that is uncertain. This CDR3 has 12 amino acids. J was trimmed by 12 bases and V by 8 bases; bases with no gene match: 14. CDR3 sequence reads: CAAWTLEPGKLF. The CDR3 nucleotides read TGTGCTGCGTGGACCCTAGAGCCGGGGAAACTCTTT.

This clone was counted only a few times. Translating this DNA gives a protein that differs at residue 4 from the TCRdb one, which belongs to a much larger clone; a read error is likely, and the protein shown is this translation. The gene calls are TRGV8 and TRGJP1. Germline CDR1 is VENAVY and CDR2 is YDSYNSRV. The CDR3 runs 14 residues. CDR3 protein: CATRDITTGWFKIF. The CDR3, as DNA: TGTGCCACCCGGGATATAACCACTGGTTGGTTCAAGATATTT.

This clone was seen a handful of times. A clone one base away is much larger, so this may be a read error. Other DNA sequences in this specimen translate into the identical CDR3. The J gene is TRGJP2, the V gene TRGV4. Per the germline V gene, CDR1 is EGSTGY and CDR2 is YDSYTSSV. This CDR3 is 19 amino acids long. The CDR3 sequence is CATWDGPYARYSSDWIKTF. The CDR3 nucleotides are TGTGCCACCTGGGATGGGCCATACGCCCGTTATAGTAGTGATTGGATTAAGACGTTT.

The chain combines TRGV10 with TRGJ1 or TRGJ2. TRGV10 is sorted into the ORF group, with uncertain function. V was clipped by 8 bases and J by 3 bases; unmatched bases: 14. CDR3 length: 15 residues. CDR3 nucleotides: TGTGCTGCGTGGGTGGACCATCGAAGTTATTATAAGAAACTCTTT. Amino acid sequence: CAAWVDHRSYYKKLF.

This clone has more than one count but fewer than ten. Just one base apart from a much larger clone, this may be a read error. Other DNA sequences in the same sample also yield this CDR3. The chain recombines TRGV10 with TRGJ1 or TRGJ2. TRGV10 is an ORF for which the function is uncertain. The CDR3 is 12 amino acids. The CDR3 is CAAWEVNYKKLF. The CDR3 nucleotides read TGTGCCGCGTGGGAAGTGAATTATAAGAAACTCTTT.

About this clone itself: The DNA is left out, because the CDR3 cannot be placed on it with certainty; the CDR3 is given as TCRdb lists it. The rearrangement links TRGV11 to TRGJ1 or TRGJ2. TRGV11 carries the ORF label, with uncertain function. Counting both end residues, the CDR3 totals 17 amino acids. This CDR3 reads CTTVPVRSSQGGFKKLF.

By share of the sample, this clone is hyperexpanded. Other nucleotide sequences from this sample produce the same CDR3. The rearrangement uses TRGV10 and TRGJP1. TRGV10 is sorted into the ORF group, with uncertain function. Germline trimming cut 8 bases from V and 7 bases from J; bases unmatched to any gene: 14. There are 15 residues in the CDR3. Here the CDR3 reads CAAWDWAPHGWFKIF. The DNA for the CDR3 is TGTGCTGCGTGGGATTGGGCCCCTCATGGTTGGTTCAAGATATTT.

This clone was recorded a few times. The protein TCRdb gives is from a much larger clone and does not agree with this DNA's translation at residue 8, likely a read error; the protein shown here comes from the DNA. The chain joins TRGV4 to TRGJP1. The CDR3 is 16 residues long. CDR1 is EGSTGY, CDR2 YDSYTSSV, per germline. J lost 0 bases, V lost 4 bases, and 8 bases had no gene match. The CDR3 DNA reads as TGTGCCACCTGGGACCGCTCCCATACCACTGGTTGGTTCAAGATATTT. Residues: CATWDRSHTTGWFKIF.

This clone was seen only a few times. For this DNA, TCRdb reports the protein of a much larger clone, which diverges at residue 6, most likely from a read error; the protein presented here is translated directly from the DNA. The V call is TRGV10, the J call TRGJP1. TRGV10 is annotated as an ORF whose role is uncertain. V lost 8 bases, J lost 0 bases, and 16 bases stayed unmatched. The CDR3 length is 18 residues. The CDR3, as DNA: TGTGCTGCGTGGGACAGCCCCAGGTACGATACCACTGGTTGGTTCAAGATATTT. Its translation: CAAWDSPRYDTTGWFKIF.

Worth noting for this clone: This may stem from a read error, because a much larger clone lies one nucleotide away. The sample has other DNA sequences that encode this CDR3 too. The chain combines TRGV3 with TRGJ1 or TRGJ2. The junction had 15 bases not matched to a gene; V was cut back by 6 bases and J by 7 bases. Germline V CDR1 and CDR2: VTNTFY, YDVSTARD (reference sequence). The CDR3 totals 14 residues. CDR3: CATWIFIRYYKKLF. The CDR3 nucleotides read TGTGCCACCTGGATTTTTATTAGGTACTATAAGAAACTCTTT.

The chain combines TRGV4 with TRGJ1 or TRGJ2. CDR1 is EGSTGY, CDR2 YDSYTSSV, per germline. CDR3 size: 14 residues. V lost 3 bases and J lost 14; bases outside the gene matches: 19. Here the CDR3 DNA reads TGTGCCACCTGGGATAAATGGGCTAGGTTCGTCGAACTCTTT. This codes for CATWDKWARFVELF.

The sample holds a few counts of this clone. The protein given in TCRdb and the translation of the DNA differ at residue 7, and the sequence presented here derives from the DNA. As DNA, the CDR3 is TGTGCCACCTGGGATGGGGCTATGGGCTATAAGAAACTCTTT. It translates to CATWDGAMGYKKLF. The J gene is TRGJ1 or TRGJ2, the V gene TRGV4. CDR1 and CDR2 from the germline V gene are EGSTGY and YDSYTSSV. V dropped 0 bases and J dropped 7; count of bases not matched to a gene: 9. The CDR3 spans 14 residues.

CDR3 residues: CAAWISNYKKLF. The CDR3 DNA is TGTGCTGCGTGGATTTCAAATTATAAGAAACTCTTT. The J gene is TRGJ1 or TRGJ2, the V gene TRGV10. TRGV10 is annotated as an ORF whose role is uncertain. The CDR3 is made up of 12 amino acids. The V gene end was trimmed by 8 bases and the J gene end by 5 bases; junction bases not matched to a gene: 7.

The chain is built from TRGV2 and TRGJ1 or TRGJ2. Germline V gives CDR1 EGSNGY, CDR2 YDSYNSKV. The CDR3 length is 11 residues. The V gene end was trimmed by 1 base and the J gene end by 11 bases; junction bases not matched to a gene: 5. The CDR3 sequence: CATWDGQEKLF. In DNA, the CDR3 is TGTGCCACCTGGGACGGCCAGGAGAAACTCTTT.

This clone was picked up a small number of times. A read error may be the cause here, since a much bigger clone is one base away. Different DNA sequences within this sample yield the same CDR3. This rearrangement joins TRGV4 to TRGJP1. The CDR3 covers 15 residues. Germline values: CDR1 EGSTGY, CDR2 YDSYTSSV. In DNA form, the CDR3 reads TGCGCCACCTGGGCCCTTCATACCACTGGTTGGTTCAAGATATTT. Amino acid sequence: CATWALHTTGWFKIF.

V and J are TRGV3 and TRGJP2. Trimming took 1 base from V and 4 from J; bases not matched to a gene: 6. Germline V gene data show CDR1 as VTNTFY and CDR2 as YDVSTARD (reference sequence). The CDR3 loop spans 15 amino acids. This chain's CDR3 is CATWDRPVSDWIKTF. Here the CDR3 DNA reads TGTGCCACCTGGGACAGACCCGTTAGTGATTGGATCAAGACGTTT.

By share, this clone counts as large (0.1 to 1%). One end of the junction does not line up with germline, which may come from a read error. This specimen includes other DNA sequences encoding the same CDR3. The chain is built from TRGV11 and TRGJ1 or TRGJ2. Being an ORF, TRGV11 has a function that is uncertain. This CDR3 region has 14 residues. The CDR3 DNA follows: TGTGCTTGCTGGCGCCCCCGGAATTATTATAAGAAACTCTTT. The encoded protein is CACWRPRNYYKKLF.

The CDR3 DNA is TGTGCCACCTGGATGCTTTATTATAAGAAACTCTTT. It codes for CATWMLYYKKLF. J is TRGJ1 or TRGJ2 and V is TRGV4. The CDR3 is 12 amino acids. V shed 6 bases and J 3 bases; nucleotides not matched to a gene: 5. The V gene's germline CDR1 is EGSTGY and CDR2 YDSYTSSV.

This sequence joins TRGV4 and TRGJ1 or TRGJ2. Germline assignment: CDR1 EGSTGY and CDR2 YDSYTSSV. The CDR3 runs to 12 residues. After removal of 0 bases from V and 10 bases from J, the junction contained 6 bases not matched to a gene. The CDR3 is CATWDGTGKKLF. The DNA for the CDR3 is TGTGCCACCTGGGATGGGACCGGGAAGAAACTCTTT.

The chain combines TRGV2 with TRGJP2. Germline CDR1 reads EGSNGY; CDR2 reads YDSYNSKV. V trimming: 5 bases; J trimming: 5 bases; junction bases outside the gene matches: 11. The CDR3 is 15 residues long. The CDR3 DNA follows: TGTGCCACCTGGGGACGGGCCTTGAGTGATTGGATCAAGACGTTT. Amino acid sequence: CATWGRALSDWIKTF.

The gene calls are TRGV4 and TRGJP2. Germline V CDR1 and CDR2: EGSTGY, YDSYTSSV. Trimming removed 3 bases from V and 5 bases from J; junction bases left unmatched: 12. This CDR3 region has 16 residues. The CDR3 here is CATWDSNLVSDWIKTF. The CDR3 bases are TGTGCCACCTGGGATTCAAACCTAGTAAGTGATTGGATCAAGACGTTT.

A note on this clone: This sequence may be a read error, since a much larger clone differs from it by one base. This sample also contains other DNA sequences that code for the same CDR3. This chain uses TRGV3 with TRGJ1 or TRGJ2. CDR3 size: 16 residues. CDR1 VTNTFY and CDR2 YDVSTARD come from the germline V gene (reference sequence). V trimming: 5 bases; J trimming: 3 bases; junction bases outside the gene matches: 16. The CDR3 DNA reads TGTGCCACCTGGGTCTGTGGCACGGCGGTTTATTATAAGAAACTCTTT. Encoded protein: CATWVCGTAVYYKKLF.